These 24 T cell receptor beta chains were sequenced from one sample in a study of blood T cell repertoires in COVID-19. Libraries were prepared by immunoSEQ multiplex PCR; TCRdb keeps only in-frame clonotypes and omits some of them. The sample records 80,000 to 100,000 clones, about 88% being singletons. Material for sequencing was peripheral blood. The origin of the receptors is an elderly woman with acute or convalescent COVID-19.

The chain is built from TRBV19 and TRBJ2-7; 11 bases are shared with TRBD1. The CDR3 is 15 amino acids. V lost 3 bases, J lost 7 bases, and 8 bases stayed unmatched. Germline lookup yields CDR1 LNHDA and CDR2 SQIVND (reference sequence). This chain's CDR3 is CASSITGQGAGEQYF. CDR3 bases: TGTGCCAGTAGTATTACTGGACAGGGGGCCGGAGAGCAGTACTTC.

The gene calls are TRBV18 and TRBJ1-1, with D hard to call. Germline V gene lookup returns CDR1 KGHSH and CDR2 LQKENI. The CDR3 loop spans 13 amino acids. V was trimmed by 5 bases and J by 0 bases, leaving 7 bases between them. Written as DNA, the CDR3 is TGTGCCAGCTCATTCTCCCTGAACACTGAAGCTTTCTTT. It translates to CASSFSLNTEAFF.

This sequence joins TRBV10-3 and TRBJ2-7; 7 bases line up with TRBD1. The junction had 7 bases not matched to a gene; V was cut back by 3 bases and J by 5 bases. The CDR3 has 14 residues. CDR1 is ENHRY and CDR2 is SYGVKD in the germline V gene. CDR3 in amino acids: CAISDWDSGDEQYF. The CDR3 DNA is TGTGCCATCAGTGACTGGGACAGTGGCGACGAGCAGTACTTC.

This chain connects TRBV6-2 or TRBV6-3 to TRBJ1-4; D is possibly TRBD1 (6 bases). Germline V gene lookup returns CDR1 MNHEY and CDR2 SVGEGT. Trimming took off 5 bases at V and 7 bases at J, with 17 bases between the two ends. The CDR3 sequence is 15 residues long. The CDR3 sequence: CASSITGTRPEKLFF. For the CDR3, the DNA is TGTGCCAGCAGTATCACCGGGACAAGACCTGAAAAACTGTTTTTT.

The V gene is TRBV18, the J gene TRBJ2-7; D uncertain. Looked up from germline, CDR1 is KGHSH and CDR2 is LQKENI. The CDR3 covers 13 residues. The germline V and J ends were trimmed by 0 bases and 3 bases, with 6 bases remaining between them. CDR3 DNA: TGTGCCAGCTCACCACCCTACTACTACGAGCAGTACTTC. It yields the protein CASSPPYYYEQYF.

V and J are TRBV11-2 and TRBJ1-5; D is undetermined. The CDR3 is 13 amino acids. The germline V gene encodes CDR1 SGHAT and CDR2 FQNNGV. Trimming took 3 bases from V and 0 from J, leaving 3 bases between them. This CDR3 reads CASSFGSNQPQHF. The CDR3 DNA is TGTGCCAGCAGCTTCGGTAGCAATCAGCCCCAGCATTTT.

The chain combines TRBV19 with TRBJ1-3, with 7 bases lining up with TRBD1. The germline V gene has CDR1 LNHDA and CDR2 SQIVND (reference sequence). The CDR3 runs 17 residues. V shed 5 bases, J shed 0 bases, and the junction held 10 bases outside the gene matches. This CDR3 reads CASSRDRQEVSGNTIYF. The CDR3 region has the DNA TGTGCCAGTAGTCGGGACAGACAAGAAGTCTCTGGAAACACCATATATTTT. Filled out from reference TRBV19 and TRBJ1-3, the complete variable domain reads DGGITQSPKYLFRKEGQNVTLSCEQNLNHDAMYWYRQDPGQGLRLIYYSQIVNDFQKGDIAEGYSVSREKKESFPLTVTSAQKNPTAFYLCASSRDRQEVSGNTIYFGEGSWLTVV.

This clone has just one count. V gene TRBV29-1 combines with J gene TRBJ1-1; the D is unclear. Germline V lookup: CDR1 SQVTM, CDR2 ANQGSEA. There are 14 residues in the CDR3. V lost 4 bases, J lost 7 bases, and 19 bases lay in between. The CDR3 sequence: CSVGVAGGRNEAFF. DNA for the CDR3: TGCAGCGTTGGGGTCGCAGGAGGGAGGAATGAAGCTTTCTTT. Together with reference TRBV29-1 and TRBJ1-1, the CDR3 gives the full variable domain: SAVISQKPSRDICQRGTSLTIQCQVDSQVTMMFWYRQQPGQSLTLIATANQGSEATYESGFVIDKFPISRPNLTFSTLTVSNMSPEDSSIYLCSVGVAGGRNEAFFGQGTRLTVV.

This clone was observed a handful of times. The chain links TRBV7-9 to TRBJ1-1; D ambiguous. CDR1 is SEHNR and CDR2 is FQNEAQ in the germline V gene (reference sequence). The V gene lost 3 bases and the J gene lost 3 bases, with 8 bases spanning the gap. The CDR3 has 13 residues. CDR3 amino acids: CASSLGSHTEAFF. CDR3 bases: TGTGCCAGCAGCTTGGGCAGCCACACTGAAGCTTTCTTT.

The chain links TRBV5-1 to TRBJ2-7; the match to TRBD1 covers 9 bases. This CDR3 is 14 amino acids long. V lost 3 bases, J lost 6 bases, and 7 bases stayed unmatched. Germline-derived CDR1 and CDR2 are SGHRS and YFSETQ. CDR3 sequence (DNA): TGCGCCAGCAGCTCGACAGGGGGGGTTGGCGAGCAGTACTTC. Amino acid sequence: CASSSTGGVGEQYF.

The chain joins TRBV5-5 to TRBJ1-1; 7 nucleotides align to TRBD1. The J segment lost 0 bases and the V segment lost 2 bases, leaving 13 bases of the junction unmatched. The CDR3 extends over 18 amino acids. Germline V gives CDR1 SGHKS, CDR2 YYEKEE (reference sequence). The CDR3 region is CASSFLIRDSFVNTEAFF. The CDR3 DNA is TGTGCCAGCAGCTTTTTGATCCGGGACAGCTTTGTGAACACTGAAGCTTTCTTT. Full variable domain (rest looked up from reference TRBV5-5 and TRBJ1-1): DAGVTQSPTHLIKTRGQQVTLRCSPISGHKSVSWYQQVLGQGPQFIFQYYEKEERGRGNFPDRFSARQFPNYSSELNVNALLLGDSALYLCASSFLIRDSFVNTEAFFGQGTRLTVV.

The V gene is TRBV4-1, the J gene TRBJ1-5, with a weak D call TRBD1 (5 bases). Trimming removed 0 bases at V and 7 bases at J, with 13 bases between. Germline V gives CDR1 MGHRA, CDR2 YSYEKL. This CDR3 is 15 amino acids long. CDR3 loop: CASSQEGGLWQPQHF. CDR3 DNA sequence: TGCGCCAGCAGCCAAGAGGGGGGATTGTGGCAGCCCCAGCATTTT.

CDR3 sequence (DNA): TGTGCCAGCAGTAAGTCCGGGACTAGCGGGGGGAATGAGCAGTTCTTC. Protein: CASSKSGTSGGNEQFF. The genes are TRBV9 and TRBJ2-1; 15 bases fit TRBD2. The V and J ends lost 5 bases and 7 bases, in that order; junction bases with no gene match: 7. CDR3 length equals 16 residues. CDR1 is SGDLS, CDR2 YYNGEE, per germline.

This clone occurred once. CDR3 in DNA: TGTGCCAGTAGTATATCCTTGTCCGAGACAGGGGCCAGCTATAGCAATCAGCCCCAGCATTTT. Its translation is CASSISLSETGASYSNQPQHF. The genes are TRBV19 and TRBJ1-5; the match to TRBD1 covers 8 bases. J was trimmed by 0 bases and V by 2 bases; bases with no gene match: 18. This CDR3 region has 21 residues. CDR1 and CDR2 from the germline V gene are LNHDA and SQIVND (reference sequence).

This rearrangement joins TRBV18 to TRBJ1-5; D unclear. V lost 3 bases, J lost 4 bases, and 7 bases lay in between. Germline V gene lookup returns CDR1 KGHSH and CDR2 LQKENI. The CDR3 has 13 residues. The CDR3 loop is CASSPVRNQPQHF. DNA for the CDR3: TGTGCCAGCTCACCGGTCCGGAATCAGCCCCAGCATTTT.

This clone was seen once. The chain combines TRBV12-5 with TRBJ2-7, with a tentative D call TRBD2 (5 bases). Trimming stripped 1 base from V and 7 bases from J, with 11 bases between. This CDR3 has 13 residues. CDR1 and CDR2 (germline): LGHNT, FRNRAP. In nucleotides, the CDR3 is TGTGCTAGTGGTTTGGACCGAGGGTGGGAGCAGTACTTC. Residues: CASGLDRGWEQYF.

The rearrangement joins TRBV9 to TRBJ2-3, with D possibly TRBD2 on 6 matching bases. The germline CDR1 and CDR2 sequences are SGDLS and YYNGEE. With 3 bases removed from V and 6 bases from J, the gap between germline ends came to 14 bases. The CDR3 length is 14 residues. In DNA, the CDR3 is TGTGCCAGCAGCGGCGGCCTCAGCGGGGATACGCAGTATTTT. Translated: CASSGGLSGDTQYF.

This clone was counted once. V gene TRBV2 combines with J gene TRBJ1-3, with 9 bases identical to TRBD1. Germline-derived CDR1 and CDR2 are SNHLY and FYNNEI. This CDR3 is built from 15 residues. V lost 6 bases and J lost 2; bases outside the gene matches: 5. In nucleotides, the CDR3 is TGTGCCAGCAGGAGGGACAGGGTCACTGGAAACACCATATATTTT. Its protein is CASRRDRVTGNTIYF. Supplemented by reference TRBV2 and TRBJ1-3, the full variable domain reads EPEVTQTPSHQVTQMGQEVILRCVPISNHLYFYWYRQILGQKVEFLVSFYNNEISEKSEIFDDQFSVERPDGSNFTLKIRSTKLEDSAMYFCASRRDRVTGNTIYFGEGSWLTVV.

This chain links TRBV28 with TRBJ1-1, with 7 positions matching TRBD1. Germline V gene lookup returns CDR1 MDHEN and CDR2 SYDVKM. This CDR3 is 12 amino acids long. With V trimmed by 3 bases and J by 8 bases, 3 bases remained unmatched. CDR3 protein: CASSFADREAFF. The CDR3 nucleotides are TGTGCCAGCAGTTTTGCGGACAGGGAAGCTTTCTTT.

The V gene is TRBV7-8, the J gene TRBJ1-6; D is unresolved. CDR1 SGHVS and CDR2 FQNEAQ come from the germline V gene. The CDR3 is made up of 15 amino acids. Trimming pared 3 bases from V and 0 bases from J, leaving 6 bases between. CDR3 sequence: CASSLVSSYNSPLHF. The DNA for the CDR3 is TGTGCCAGCAGCTTGGTTAGCTCCTATAATTCACCCCTCCACTTT.

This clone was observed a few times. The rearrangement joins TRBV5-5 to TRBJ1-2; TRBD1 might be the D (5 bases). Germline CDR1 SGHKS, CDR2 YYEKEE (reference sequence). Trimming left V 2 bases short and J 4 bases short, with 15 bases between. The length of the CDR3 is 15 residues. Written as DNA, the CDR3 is TGTGCCAGCAGCTTTGCAACGGGGGTGAGCTATGGCTACACCTTC. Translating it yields CASSFATGVSYGYTF.

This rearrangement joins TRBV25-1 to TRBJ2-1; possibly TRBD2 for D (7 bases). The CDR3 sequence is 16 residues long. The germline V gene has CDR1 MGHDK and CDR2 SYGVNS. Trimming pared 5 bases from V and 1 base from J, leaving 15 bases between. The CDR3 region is CASSQVGGVSYNEQFF. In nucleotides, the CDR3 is TGTGCCAGCAGTCAGGTAGGGGGGGTTTCCTACAATGAGCAGTTCTTC. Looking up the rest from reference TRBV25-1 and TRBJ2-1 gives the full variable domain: EADIYQTPRYLVIGTGKKITLECSQTMGHDKMYWYQQDPGMELHLIHYSYGVNSTEKGDLSSESTVSRIRTEHFPLTLESARPSHTSQYLCASSQVGGVSYNEQFFGPGTRLTVL.

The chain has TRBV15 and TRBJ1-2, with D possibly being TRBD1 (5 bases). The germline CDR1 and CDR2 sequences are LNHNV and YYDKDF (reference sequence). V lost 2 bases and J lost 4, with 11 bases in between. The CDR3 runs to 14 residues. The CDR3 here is CATSRKTEPYGYTF. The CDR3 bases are TGTGCCACCAGCAGAAAGACAGAGCCCTATGGCTACACCTTC.

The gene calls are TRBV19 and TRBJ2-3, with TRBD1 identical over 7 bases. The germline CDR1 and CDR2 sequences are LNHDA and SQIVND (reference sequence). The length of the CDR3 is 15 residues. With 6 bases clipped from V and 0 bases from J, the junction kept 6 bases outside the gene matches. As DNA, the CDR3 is TGTGCCAGTAGCACGTGGGGACAGAGCACAGATACGCAGTATTTT. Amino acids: CASSTWGQSTDTQYF.